One and the same sample provided the 14 T cell receptor beta chains below, sequenced in a study of blood T cell repertoires in COVID-19 (dated by TCRdb to about 2020). Library preparation was by the immunoSEQ multiplex PCR assay. TCRdb carries this immuneACCESS record with in-frame sequences only. Its versions omit some clonotypes, under half of them owing to an unresolved V gene in the studies checked, with the rest unexplained. The table for this sample lists 250,000 to 350,000 clones; around 85% of them were counted only once. 0.75% to 0.95% of the sample lies in the top ten. The specimen sequenced was peripheral blood. These receptors came from a human donor with COVID-19, enrolled during active disease. The donor label of this sample is uncertain.

The rearrangement joins TRBV19 to TRBJ2-5; TRBD2 matches at 13 bases. The CDR3 runs 16 residues. Germline values: CDR1 LNHDA, CDR2 SQIVND (reference sequence). J gave up 2 bases and V 5 bases, and 5 bases lay outside the gene matches. The CDR3: CASSQGLAGEQETQYF. CDR3 DNA sequence: TGTGCCAGTAGTCAAGGACTAGCGGGAGAACAAGAGACCCAGTACTTC.

This chain joins TRBV18 and TRBJ2-7; TRBD2 aligns across 10 bases. Germline V gives CDR1 KGHSH, CDR2 LQKENI. The CDR3 has 15 amino acids. J gave up 4 bases and V 3 bases, and 6 bases lay outside the gene matches. CDR3 nucleotide sequence: TGTGCCAGCTCACCCACGGCTAGCGGGAGTTACGAGCAGTACTTC. It translates to CASSPTASGSYEQYF.

The chain employs TRBV6-1 and TRBJ1-1, with no clear D. The germline V gene encodes CDR1 MNHNS and CDR2 SASEGT. The CDR3 is 16 amino acids. Trimming pared 0 bases from V and 0 bases from J, leaving 11 bases between. The CDR3 region has the DNA TGTGCCAGCAGTGAAGCGCTCCACGGGGTGAACACTGAAGCTTTCTTT. This codes for CASSEALHGVNTEAFF.

This clone appeared many times. This chain joins TRBV6-5 and TRBJ2-2; D call uncertain. Trimming shortened V by 7 bases and J by 3 bases, and 9 bases separated the two germline ends. The V gene's germline CDR1 is MNHEY and CDR2 SVGAGI. This CDR3 is built from 13 residues. The chain's CDR3 is CASTRMDTGELFF. CDR3 sequence (DNA): TGTGCCAGCACGAGGATGGACACCGGGGAGCTGTTTTTT.

This clone was seen a handful of times. The chain uses TRBV5-8 and TRBJ1-2, with D tentatively TRBD1 (6 bases). The V and J ends lost 4 bases and 5 bases respectively, with 12 bases between them. This CDR3 contains 13 residues. In germline, CDR1 is SGHTS, CDR2 YDEGEE. This CDR3 reads CASSRTGPYGYTF. The CDR3 DNA is TGTGCCAGCAGCCGTACAGGGCCTTATGGCTACACCTTC. Complete variable domain (other parts from reference TRBV5-8 and TRBJ1-2): EAGVTQSPTHLIKTRGQQATLRCSPISGHTSVYWYQQALGLGLQFLLWYDEGEERNRGNFPPRFSGRQFPNYSSELNVNALELEDSALYLCASSRTGPYGYTFGSGTRLTVV.

The chain links TRBV19 to TRBJ1-5; 7 nucleotides match TRBD1. Germline loops: CDR1 LNHDA, CDR2 SQIVND (reference sequence). The length of the CDR3 is 14 residues. V dropped 7 bases and J dropped 6; count of bases not matched to a gene: 9. The CDR3 coding sequence is TGTGCCAGTAACGACAGGGAGGAAGCTCAGCCCCAGCATTTT. This gives the protein CASNDREEAQPQHF. Together with reference TRBV19 and TRBJ1-5, the CDR3 gives the full variable domain: DGGITQSPKYLFRKEGQNVTLSCEQNLNHDAMYWYRQDPGQGLRLIYYSQIVNDFQKGDIAEGYSVSREKKESFPLTVTSAQKNPTAFYLCASNDREEAQPQHFGDGTRLSIL.

In DNA form, the CDR3 reads TGTGCCAGCTCACTAGGACTAGCGGGACCCGGGGAGCTGTTTTTT. This translates into CASSLGLAGPGELFF. V gene TRBV18 combines with J gene TRBJ2-2; 12 bases map to TRBD2. The CDR3 is 15 residues long. V was pared by 4 bases and J by 6 bases, with 3 bases of the junction left unmatched. Germline V gene data show CDR1 as KGHSH and CDR2 as LQKENI.

The chain joins TRBV5-1 to TRBJ2-7; no clear D gene. Looked up from germline, CDR1 is SGHRS and CDR2 is YFSETQ. The CDR3 loop spans 11 amino acids. The V end was cut by 2 bases, the J end by 4 bases, with 4 bases between. CDR3 protein: CASSFNYEQYF. In nucleotides, the CDR3 is TGCGCCAGCAGCTTTAATTACGAGCAGTACTTC.

The gene calls are TRBV6-1 and TRBJ1-1; D may be TRBD1 (6 bases). The germline gives CDR1 MNHNS, CDR2 SASEGT. CDR3 length: 15 amino acids. Trimming cost V 1 base and J 0 bases, with 9 bases left between them. CDR3 coding DNA: TGTGCCAGCAGTGAAGGAGGGGGGGTGAACACTGAAGCTTTCTTT. Protein: CASSEGGGVNTEAFF.

CDR3 loop: CASSQMAPQETQYF. CDR3 in DNA: TGTGCCAGCAGCCAAATGGCCCCCCAAGAGACCCAGTACTTC. The chain employs TRBV3-1 (or the pseudogene TRBV3-2) and TRBJ2-5; no clear D gene. V was clipped by 2 bases and J by 1 base, with 8 bases between them. This CDR3 is 14 amino acids long. Germline V lookup: CDR1 LGHDT, CDR2 YNNKEL (reference sequence).

This clone appeared a single time. The chain uses TRBV18 and TRBJ2-7, with 8 positions matching TRBD1. J was trimmed by 7 bases and V by 2 bases; bases with no gene match: 7. Per germline, CDR1 KGHSH and CDR2 LQKENI. The CDR3 spans 14 residues. Here the CDR3 reads CASSPGQGAEEQYF. DNA for the CDR3: TGTGCCAGCTCACCAGGGCAGGGGGCAGAAGAGCAGTACTTC. The entire variable domain, with the rest obtained from reference TRBV18 and TRBJ2-7, is as follows: NAGVMQNPRHLVRRRGQEARLRCSPMKGHSHVYWYRQLPEEGLKFMVYLQKENIIDESGMPKERFSAEFPKEGPSILRIQQVVRGDSAAYFCASSPGQGAEEQYFGPGTRLTVT.

Only a few counts were recorded for this clone. This chain connects TRBV4-3 to TRBJ2-5, with D perhaps matching TRBD1 (6 bases). V dropped 0 bases and J dropped 5 bases, with 13 bases sitting between them. This CDR3 is 15 amino acids long. Germline V lookup: CDR1 LGHNA, CDR2 YSLEER. The CDR3 reads CASSQEHAGAETQYF. The DNA of the CDR3 is TGCGCCAGCAGCCAAGAACATGCAGGGGCGGAGACCCAGTACTTC.

The rearrangement uses TRBV19 and TRBJ1-1; unclear D gene. V lost 6 bases to trimming and J lost 6 bases, with 29 bases between them. Germline CDR1 LNHDA, CDR2 SQIVND (reference sequence). This CDR3 contains 18 residues. The CDR3 reads CASSLLTGWGPGGPEAFF. In DNA form, the CDR3 reads TGTGCCAGTAGCCTCTTGACTGGGTGGGGTCCGGGAGGACCTGAAGCTTTCTTT. The variable domain in full, with the rest retrieved from reference TRBV19 and TRBJ1-1, is DGGITQSPKYLFRKEGQNVTLSCEQNLNHDAMYWYRQDPGQGLRLIYYSQIVNDFQKGDIAEGYSVSREKKESFPLTVTSAQKNPTAFYLCASSLLTGWGPGGPEAFFGQGTRLTVV.

This clone was observed once. This chain joins TRBV5-4 and TRBJ1-1; D not certain. Looked up from germline, CDR1 is SGHNT and CDR2 is YYREEE (reference sequence). V lost 3 bases to trimming and J lost 6 bases, with 12 bases between them. This CDR3 is 13 amino acids long. The CDR3 here is CASSWIGVPEAFF. CDR3 DNA: TGTGCCAGCAGCTGGATCGGGGTCCCTGAAGCTTTCTTT.